These 24 T cell receptor beta chains originate from one sample sequenced in a study of blood T cell repertoires in COVID-19. Data came from immunoSEQ multiplex PCR; TCRdb stores just in-frame clones and leaves some out. The sample shows roughly 85,000 clones, about nine tenths of them seen only once. The sample taken for sequencing was peripheral blood. The receptors here all came from a man aged 45 to 65 with active or convalescent COVID-19.

V and J are TRBV25-1 and TRBJ1-5; D ambiguous. Germline CDR1 MGHDK, CDR2 SYGVNS. V shed 2 bases and J shed 2 bases, with 7 bases lying between them. The CDR3 totals 14 residues. CDR3 protein: CASSEGEGNQPQHF. As DNA, the CDR3 is TGTGCCAGCAGTGAAGGGGAGGGCAATCAGCCCCAGCATTTT.

The V and J genes are TRBV29-1 and TRBJ1-5; D may be TRBD1 (5 bases). Germline lookup yields CDR1 SQVTM and CDR2 ANQGSEA. This CDR3 comprises 13 residues. With 4 bases removed from V and 2 bases from J, the gap between germline ends came to 9 bases. The CDR3 sequence is CSVVVGGNQPQHF. The CDR3 DNA sequence: TGCAGCGTTGTTGTAGGGGGCAATCAGCCCCAGCATTTT.

Ten or more counts support this clone. The J gene is TRBJ2-1, the V gene TRBV7-8, with D possibly being TRBD1 (5 bases). Germline-derived CDR1 and CDR2 are SGHVS and FQNEAQ. V was trimmed by 3 bases and J by 1 base, leaving 10 bases between them. This CDR3 spans 15 amino acids. The CDR3 is CASSLRQGSYNEQFF. For the CDR3, the DNA is TGTGCCAGCAGCTTGAGGCAGGGATCCTACAATGAGCAGTTCTTC.

V is TRBV28 and J is TRBJ1-2; 8 positions agree with TRBD1. The CDR3 length is 16 residues. The V and J ends lost 6 bases and 4 bases, in that order; junction bases with no gene match: 13. Per the germline V gene, CDR1 is MDHEN and CDR2 is SYDVKM. In nucleotides, the CDR3 is TGTGCCAGCAGGGGCAGGGGGCGTCTAAGTGGCTATGGCTACACCTTC. Its protein product is CASRGRGRLSGYGYTF.

In regard to this clone: The junction departs from germline at one end; a sequencing error may be responsible. The CDR3 sequence is CASSYSNQETQYF. Here the CDR3 DNA reads TGTGCCAGCAGTTACTCGAACCAGGAGACCCAGTACTTC. V gene TRBV6-5 combines with J gene TRBJ2-5; the D is unclear. This CDR3 has 13 residues. In germline, CDR1 is MNHEY, CDR2 SVGAGI.

A few counts support this clone. The V call is TRBV19, the J call TRBJ1-2; D possibly corresponds to TRBD1 (5 bases). CDR1 and CDR2 from the germline V gene are LNHDA and SQIVND (reference sequence). The CDR3 spans 13 residues. V was clipped by 5 bases and J by 4 bases, with 11 bases between them. The DNA of the CDR3 is TGTGCCAGTAGTGTGCAAGGGGCCTATGGCTACACCTTC. Encoded protein: CASSVQGAYGYTF.

The chain recombines TRBV19 with TRBJ1-5; TRBD1 matches at 12 bases. Losses at the gene ends were 5 bases for V and 5 bases for J; bases not matched to a gene: 4. The CDR3 extends over 15 amino acids. Germline V gene sequence: CDR1 LNHDA, CDR2 SQIVND (reference sequence). Here the CDR3 reads CASSGTGGGYQPQHF. In DNA, the CDR3 is TGTGCCAGTAGTGGGACAGGGGGCGGTTATCAGCCCCAGCATTTT. Looking up the rest from reference TRBV19 and TRBJ1-5 gives the full variable domain: DGGITQSPKYLFRKEGQNVTLSCEQNLNHDAMYWYRQDPGQGLRLIYYSQIVNDFQKGDIAEGYSVSREKKESFPLTVTSAQKNPTAFYLCASSGTGGGYQPQHFGDGTRLSIL.

The chain uses TRBV2 and TRBJ2-7; 7 bases are a match to TRBD2. Germline CDR1 and CDR2: SNHLY and FYNNEI. CDR3 length equals 16 residues. V gave up 4 bases and J gave up 6 bases; unmatched junction bases: 15. The DNA for the CDR3 is TGTGCCAGCAGTGCTTCCCGGACTAGGACCCGCGGCGAGCAGTACTTC. It translates to CASSASRTRTRGEQYF.

The chain employs TRBV7-9 and TRBJ2-7; 10 bases fit TRBD1. Looked up from germline, CDR1 is SEHNR and CDR2 is FQNEAQ (reference sequence). J lost 2 bases, V lost 5 bases, and 6 bases had no gene match. The CDR3 is 15 amino acids. In DNA, the CDR3 is TGTGCCAGCAGCCGGGGACAGGGGTCGACCTACGAGCAGTACTTC. It yields the protein CASSRGQGSTYEQYF.

The V gene is TRBV5-8, the J gene TRBJ1-5; 7 bases are shared with TRBD1. The CDR3 loop spans 14 amino acids. The junction had 9 bases not matched to a gene; V was cut back by 6 bases and J by 6 bases. Germline CDR1 is SGHTS and CDR2 is YDEGEE. Here the CDR3 DNA reads TGTGCCAGCAACCAAGACAGGGAACTTCAGCCCCAGCATTTT. It is translated as CASNQDRELQPQHF.

The chain couples TRBV5-1 to TRBJ1-2, with D perhaps TRBD1 (6 bases). CDR1 SGHRS and CDR2 YFSETQ come from the germline V gene. The CDR3 loop spans 14 amino acids. The V and J ends lost 4 bases and 3 bases respectively, with 13 bases between them. The CDR3 is CASSTLGADYGYTF. CDR3 DNA sequence: TGCGCCAGCAGCACCCTGGGGGCTGACTATGGCTACACCTTC.

The V call is TRBV7-8, the J call TRBJ2-5; 9 bases map to TRBD2. This CDR3 region has 15 residues. V trimming: 5 bases; J trimming: 5 bases; junction bases outside the gene matches: 9. Germline CDR1 SGHVS, CDR2 FQNEAQ. The CDR3 region has the DNA TGTGCCAGCAGCCCTTCCCCCGCGGGAGGGGAGACCCAGTACTTC. This gives the protein CASSPSPAGGETQYF.

The rearrangement links TRBV5-1 to TRBJ2-1; 16 bases align to TRBD2. This CDR3 has 20 amino acids. Germline CDR1 reads SGHRS; CDR2 reads YFSETQ. The junction had 10 bases not matched to a gene; V was cut back by 2 bases and J by 2 bases. Here the CDR3 DNA reads TGCGCCAGCAGCTTCCGGGGACTAGCGGGAGGGCCAGCCCCCTACAATGAGCAGTTCTTC. Protein sequence: CASSFRGLAGGPAPYNEQFF.

The rearrangement uses TRBV11-2 and TRBJ2-3; 7 nucleotides align to TRBD2. CDR3 length equals 15 residues. Germline V CDR1 and CDR2: SGHAT, FQNNGV. After removal of 1 base from V and 2 bases from J, the junction contained 3 bases not matched to a gene. The CDR3 protein is CASSLGLAPTDTQYF. CDR3 nucleotides: TGTGCCAGCAGCTTAGGACTAGCCCCCACAGATACGCAGTATTTT.

The chain combines TRBV19 with TRBJ2-7; 10 positions match TRBD1. V trimming: 10 bases; J trimming: 4 bases; junction bases outside the gene matches: 7. Germline CDR1 reads LNHDA; CDR2 reads SQIVND (reference sequence). This CDR3 spans 13 amino acids. The CDR3 DNA reads TGTGCCACCCTGGGACAGGGGAATTACGAGCAGTACTTC. The encoded protein is CATLGQGNYEQYF.

V gene TRBV11-3 combines with J gene TRBJ2-7; D is uncertain. This CDR3 has 13 amino acids. With 1 base removed from V and 2 bases from J, the gap between germline ends came to 6 bases. Germline CDR1 reads SGHNT; CDR2 reads YENEEA. The CDR3 DNA follows: TGTGCCAGCAGCTTAGTCTCCCCCTACGAGCAGTACTTC. Translated: CASSLVSPYEQYF.

The chain joins TRBV29-1 to TRBJ1-1; D gene uncertain. The CDR3 totals 12 residues. Trimming took off 4 bases at V and 4 bases at J, with 10 bases between the two ends. Germline CDR1 is SQVTM and CDR2 is ANQGSEA. CDR3 sequence (DNA): TGCAGCGTTGTCCCGGGGTCCACTGAAGCTTTCTTT. Translation gives CSVVPGSTEAFF.

This clone appeared many times. The V and J genes are TRBV18 and TRBJ1-2; maybe TRBD1 (6 bases). The V gene's germline CDR1 is KGHSH and CDR2 LQKENI. This CDR3 region has 14 residues. Deletions cut 0 bases from V and 5 bases from J, with 10 bases between. The CDR3, as DNA: TGTGCCAGCTCACCACCAACAGGGTGGTATGGCTACACCTTC. This gives the protein CASSPPTGWYGYTF.

The sample holds a few counts of this clone. This chain connects TRBV7-9 to TRBJ2-7, with a weak D call TRBD2 (5 bases). Germline-derived CDR1 and CDR2 are SEHNR and FQNEAQ (reference sequence). CDR3 length equals 16 residues. The germline V and J ends were trimmed by 1 base and 2 bases, with 15 bases remaining between them. Here the CDR3 reads CASSLESSATPYEQYF. CDR3 DNA: TGTGCCAGCAGCTTAGAGAGTAGCGCCACTCCCTACGAGCAGTACTTC.

V gene TRBV4-2 combines with J gene TRBJ2-7; 11 nucleotides line up with TRBD2. The CDR3 consists of 15 residues. Germline values: CDR1 LGHNA, CDR2 YNFKEQ. With 1 base clipped from V and 6 bases from J, the junction kept 5 bases outside the gene matches. The CDR3 sequence: CASSQVLAGASEQYF. CDR3 coding DNA: TGTGCCAGCAGCCAAGTACTAGCGGGGGCCAGCGAGCAGTACTTC.

V is TRBV7-9 and J is TRBJ1-6; no reliable D call. CDR3 size: 15 residues. V shed 1 base and J shed 7 bases, with 11 bases lying between them. Per germline, CDR1 SEHNR and CDR2 FQNEAQ (reference sequence). The CDR3 protein is CASSLVAAENSPLHF. The CDR3 bases are TGTGCCAGCAGCTTAGTGGCGGCAGAGAATTCACCCCTCCACTTT.

This clone came up once. J is TRBJ2-7 and V is TRBV5-5; D may be TRBD1 (8 bases). From germline, CDR1 is SGHKS and CDR2 YYEKEE (reference sequence). The CDR3 extends over 15 amino acids. V was cut by 6 bases and J by 0 bases, with 16 bases left in between. The CDR3 DNA reads as TGTGCCAGCACTAAAACAGGGGGGGCCTCCTACGAGCAGTACTTC. Protein sequence: CASTKTGGASYEQYF.

This sequence joins TRBV11-2 and TRBJ2-1; no definite D call. The CDR3 spans 12 residues. Germline CDR1 and CDR2: SGHAT and FQNNGV. Trimming cost V 5 bases and J 3 bases, with 5 bases left between them. CDR3: CASSPYYNEQFF. CDR3 bases: TGTGCCAGCAGCCCTTACTACAATGAGCAGTTCTTC.

J is TRBJ2-7 and V is TRBV25-1, with TRBD1 matching over 7 bases. The CDR3 spans 17 residues. The V segment lost 9 bases and the J segment 2 bases; nucleotides outside the gene matches: 19. CDR1 and CDR2 (germline): MGHDK, SYGVNS. In DNA, the CDR3 is TGTGCCAGTACCGGGACAGTGGCCCCCCATGTCCCCTACGAGCAGTACTTC. Translated, it gives CASTGTVAPHVPYEQYF.